The TCR beta chain under discussion was sequenced for a study of T cells in localized non-small cell lung cancer. Study conclusions and caveats: Higher blood T cell density went with longer overall survival. The tumor had only one region sequenced, so heterogeneity remains possible. Maximal T cell clonality occurred in uninvolved adjacent lung, with tumor ranking below it. When the top 100 tumor clones were examined, a median about 60 of them also appeared in the adjacent lung, which was paired and uninvolved.

The assay was immunoSEQ multiplex PCR, and TCRdb's table has in-frame clones only and misses some. The sample lists approximately 72,000 clones, approximately 84% occurring once. On this clone itself: Its antigen is not identified.

The CDR3 is 12 residues long. With 3 bases clipped from V and 14 bases from J, the junction kept 5 bases outside the gene matches. Germline V gene data show CDR1 as SNHLY and CDR2 as FYNNEI. The TCR was taken from a female donor aged 60 or older with stage I lung adenocarcinoma. Sequenced material: peripheral blood, taken before any cancer treatment. The chain couples TRBV2 to TRBJ2-1; 9 bases agree with TRBD2. The CDR3 DNA sequence: TGTGCCAGCAGTGACAGGCTAGCGGGGAAGTTCTTC. It translates to CASSDRLAGKFF.